The 27 T cell receptor beta chains in this list originate from one sample, sequenced in a study of T-cell reconstitution after alpha-beta-depleted transplantation in children. As it was prepared, the TCRbeta library received unique molecular identifiers. One entry per CDR3 protein, called by TCRdb with MiXCR from the PCR reads. The sample records hundreds of thousands of distinct CDR3 sequences, roughly 9.5% being singletons. Sequenced here: PBMCs from the stem cell graft donor, sampled from the stem cell graft. These receptors were taken from a human donor who donated a stem cell graft to a child with SCID.

This clonotype was counted a few times. The chain is built from TRBV11-2 and TRBJ2-3; the D gene is possibly TRBD2 (6 bases). Looked up from germline, CDR1 is SGHAT and CDR2 is FQNNGV. Trimming removed 5 bases from V and 6 bases from J, with 18 bases in between. CDR3 size: 15 residues. CDR3 loop: CASSRWTGDSDTQYF. The CDR3, as DNA: TGTGCCAGCAGCCGCTGGACGGGGGATTCTGATACGCAGTATTTT. Together with reference TRBV11-2 and TRBJ2-3, the CDR3 gives the full variable domain: EAGVAQSPRYKIIEKRQSVAFWCNPISGHATLYWYQQILGQGPKLLIQFQNNGVVDDSQLPKDRFSAERLKGVDSTLKIQPAKLEDSAVYLCASSRWTGDSDTQYFGPGTRLTVL.

This clonotype appeared a few times. The J gene is TRBJ2-2, the V gene TRBV7-6; 9 bases agree with TRBD1. There are 15 residues in the CDR3. Germline V gene data show CDR1 as SGHVS and CDR2 as FNYEAQ. V shed 5 bases and J 5 bases; nucleotides not matched to a gene: 6. The DNA for the CDR3 is TGTGCCAGCAGCCCCGGGACAGGGAAAACCGGGGAGCTGTTTTTT. It translates to CASSPGTGKTGELFF.

This clonotype was recorded many times. The chain joins TRBV12-3 or TRBV12-4 to TRBJ2-7; D possibly corresponds to TRBD1 (5 bases). The germline V and J ends were trimmed by 2 bases and 4 bases, with 12 bases remaining between them. The CDR3 spans 14 residues. This CDR3 reads CASSLPRTKYEQYF. The CDR3, as DNA: TGTGCCAGCAGTTTACCGCGGACAAAGTACGAGCAGTACTTC.

Notes on this clonotype: One base away lies a much larger clone, so this may be a sequencing read error. The chain employs TRBV12-3 or TRBV12-4 and TRBJ1-6; D not certain. The CDR3 spans 14 residues. The CDR3 nucleotides are TGTGACAGCAGCACTACCGGTGGTTATTCACCCCTCCACTTT. It translates to CDSSTTGGYSPLHF.

The chain is built from TRBV12-3 or TRBV12-4 and TRBJ2-3; 8 positions match TRBD2. The CDR3 loop spans 14 amino acids. J gave up 4 bases and V 5 bases, and 5 bases lay outside the gene matches. In DNA form, the CDR3 reads TGTGCCAGCAGTAACGGGGGGGCTTCAGATACGCAGTATTTT. Translating gives CASSNGGASDTQYF.

In its sample, this clonotype was seen a few times. The chain has TRBV5-1 and TRBJ1-2, with 8 bases aligning to TRBD1. This CDR3 spans 13 amino acids. V shed 4 bases and J 6 bases; nucleotides not matched to a gene: 5. Germline V CDR1 and CDR2: SGHRS, YFSETQ. CDR3 nucleotides: TGCGCCAGCAGCACGGACAGGGCTGATGGCTACACCTTC. Its translation is CASSTDRADGYTF.

This clonotype showed up just a few times. J is TRBJ1-5 and V is TRBV5-1; D might be TRBD1 (5 bases). CDR1 is SGHRS, CDR2 YFSETQ, per germline. This CDR3 is built from 15 residues. Trimming stripped 2 bases from V and 4 bases from J, with 13 bases between. This CDR3 is CASSLGGDSNQPQHF. CDR3 nucleotide sequence: TGCGCCAGCAGCTTAGGAGGGGACTCTAATCAGCCCCAGCATTTT.

This clonotype was counted at least ten times. This chain joins TRBV7-2 and TRBJ2-7; D is unclear. This CDR3 comprises 14 residues. CDR1 SGHTA and CDR2 FQGNSA come from the germline V gene. V lost 1 base, J lost 3 bases, and 10 bases lay in between. The CDR3: CASSLVVGLYEQYF. Written as DNA, the CDR3 is TGTGCCAGCAGCTTAGTGGTGGGTCTCTACGAGCAGTACTTC.

This clonotype has a count of ten or more. The rearrangement joins TRBV6-1 to TRBJ2-7, with D perhaps TRBD1 (6 bases). Trimming left V 5 bases short and J 2 bases short, with 13 bases between. The CDR3 has 14 residues. Per germline, CDR1 MNHNS and CDR2 SASEGT. This CDR3 reads CASSPSQGPYEQYF. In DNA, the CDR3 is TGTGCCAGCAGTCCCTCACAGGGACCCTACGAGCAGTACTTC.

The V call is TRBV7-6, the J call TRBJ2-3; D gene ambiguous. This CDR3 spans 15 amino acids. Germline-derived CDR1 and CDR2 are SGHVS and FNYEAQ. V was trimmed by 1 base and J by 4 bases, leaving 12 bases between them. The CDR3 spells CASSLGSPAADTQYF. CDR3 coding DNA: TGTGCCAGCAGCTTAGGGAGTCCGGCAGCAGATACGCAGTATTTT.

There are a few counts of this clonotype. This chain connects TRBV9 to TRBJ2-1; possible D gene TRBD1, 6 bases. V was shortened by 2 bases and J by 8 bases, with 17 bases between the two germline ends. CDR1 and CDR2 (germline): SGDLS, YYNGEE. This CDR3 is 15 amino acids long. The DNA of the CDR3 is TGTGCCAGCAGCGTGGGGGCCTTAACCGGCCATGAGCAGTTCTTC. This translates into CASSVGALTGHEQFF.

The chain carries TRBV7-9 and TRBJ2-1, with 8 bases matching TRBD2. Per germline, CDR1 SEHNR and CDR2 FQNEAQ (reference sequence). V shed 2 bases and J 8 bases; nucleotides not matched to a gene: 8. CDR3 length equals 15 residues. The CDR3 DNA sequence: TGTGCCAGCAGCTTACCGGGACTAGTTGGAGATGAGCAGTTCTTC. This encodes CASSLPGLVGDEQFF.

This clonotype occurred many times. The rearrangement joins TRBV7-8 to TRBJ2-7; TRBD2 is a possible D gene (7 bases). V was shortened by 3 bases and J by 2 bases, with 11 bases between the two germline ends. Germline CDR1 and CDR2: SGHVS and FQNEAQ. The CDR3 is 14 residues long. In DNA, the CDR3 is TGTGCCAGCAGCTTGGCCGGGGGGCCCTACGAGCAGTACTTC. Amino acid sequence: CASSLAGGPYEQYF.

This clonotype was seen only a few times. The genes are TRBV7-9 and TRBJ2-7; TRBD1 aligns across 7 bases. Germline CDR1 and CDR2: SEHNR and FQNEAQ (reference sequence). Germline trimming cut 1 base from V and 2 bases from J; bases unmatched to any gene: 5. The CDR3 contains 15 residues. For the CDR3, the DNA is TGTGCCAGCAGCTTAGGGGCAGGGGGAACCTACGAGCAGTACTTC. Protein product: CASSLGAGGTYEQYF.

This clonotype appeared a few times. The chain is built from TRBV7-2 and TRBJ1-5; weak D call: TRBD1 (5 bases). V lost 2 bases and J 9 bases, leaving 14 bases between the germline ends. CDR3 length equals 14 residues. Looked up from germline, CDR1 is SGHTA and CDR2 is FQGNSA. The CDR3 bases are TGTGCCAGCAGCTTACAGGGTGGCGATCCGCCCCAGCATTTT. It codes for CASSLQGGDPPQHF.

CDR3 nucleotide sequence: TGCGCCAGCAGAATAGCGGGGATCATGGAGACCCAGTACTTC. Protein product: CASRIAGIMETQYF. This chain uses TRBV5-1 with TRBJ2-5, with TRBD2 identical over 8 bases. This CDR3 is 14 amino acids long. The germline V gene has CDR1 SGHRS and CDR2 YFSETQ. V lost 5 bases and J lost 5; bases outside the gene matches: 8.

There are a few counts of this clonotype. This chain connects TRBV10-3 to TRBJ2-3, with a weak D call TRBD2 (5 bases). The CDR3 runs 14 residues. Trimming removed 6 bases at V and 6 bases at J, with 16 bases between. Germline V gene lookup returns CDR1 ENHRY and CDR2 SYGVKD. The chain's CDR3 is CAIRTGLEGDTQYF. The CDR3 DNA reads as TGTGCCATCAGAACCGGACTGGAAGGGGATACGCAGTATTTT.

This chain connects TRBV10-1 to TRBJ2-3, with 7 bases lining up with TRBD1. The CDR3 length is 16 residues. V shed 4 bases, J shed 2 bases, and the junction held 9 bases outside the gene matches. Per the germline V gene, CDR1 is WNHNN and CDR2 is SYGVQD (reference sequence). The CDR3, as DNA: TGCGCCAGCAGTGGGGGGCTTGGACAGGCCACAGATACGCAGTATTTT. This codes for CASSGGLGQATDTQYF.

The genes are TRBV5-5 and TRBJ2-3, with D possibly called TRBD1 or TRBD2 (5 bases each). Germline V gene data show CDR1 as SGHKS and CDR2 as YYEKEE (reference sequence). Trimming removed 4 bases at V and 0 bases at J, with 9 bases between. CDR3 length equals 14 residues. This CDR3 is CASSLRDSTDTQYF. The CDR3 coding sequence is TGTGCCAGCAGCCTCCGGGACAGCACAGATACGCAGTATTTT.

This clonotype occurred many times. The J gene is TRBJ2-7, the V gene TRBV10-2; no definite D call. The CDR3 runs to 12 residues. The V gene's germline CDR1 is WSHSY and CDR2 SAAADI. Trimming took 8 bases from V and 6 from J, leaving 14 bases between them. The CDR3 DNA follows: TGCGCCAGCTCAATAGGGCCTGGCGAGCAGTACTTC. Its translation is CASSIGPGEQYF.

The table lists this clonotype with a few counts. The CDR3 DNA sequence: TGTGCCAGCAGTGACCGGGACAGGGGTGATCAGCCCCAGCATTTT. It specifies CASSDRDRGDQPQHF. The rearrangement links TRBV25-1 to TRBJ1-5; TRBD1 matches 10 bases. The CDR3 runs to 15 residues. V shed 3 bases, J shed 5 bases, and the junction held 4 bases outside the gene matches. CDR1 is MGHDK, CDR2 SYGVNS, per germline.

The chain employs TRBV6-5 and TRBJ1-1; tentative D call: TRBD1 (5 bases). Trimming cost V 0 bases and J 0 bases, with 11 bases left between them. Per germline, CDR1 MNHEY and CDR2 SVGAGI. This CDR3 contains 16 residues. The CDR3 here is CASSYSGELVNTEAFF. DNA of the CDR3: TGTGCCAGCAGTTACTCAGGGGAATTAGTGAACACTGAAGCTTTCTTT.

J is TRBJ1-2 and V is TRBV20-1, with 11 bases aligning to TRBD1. Trimming cost V 5 bases and J 6 bases; bases outside gene matches: 2. The germline gives CDR1 DFQATT, CDR2 SNEGSKA (reference sequence). This CDR3 comprises 12 residues. The CDR3 DNA reads as TGCAGTGCTTGGACAGGGGGCGATGGCTACACCTTC. It codes for CSAWTGGDGYTF.

The table lists this clonotype with many counts. The rearrangement uses TRBV5-5 and TRBJ1-5, with D hard to call. Germline V lookup: CDR1 SGHKS, CDR2 YYEKEE (reference sequence). CDR3 length: 15 amino acids. With 1 base removed from V and 2 bases from J, the gap between germline ends came to 10 bases. The CDR3 region is CASSLWAGGNQPQHF. The CDR3 DNA is TGTGCCAGCAGCTTGTGGGCAGGAGGCAATCAGCCCCAGCATTTT.

V is TRBV25-1 and J is TRBJ2-1; D gene unclear. The germline V and J ends were trimmed by 3 bases and 10 bases, with 13 bases remaining between them. CDR1 and CDR2 from the germline V gene are MGHDK and SYGVNS. The CDR3 spans 13 residues. The DNA of the CDR3 is TGTGCCAGCAGTGACCTGGGTCGCAGGGAGCAGTTCTTC. It is translated as CASSDLGRREQFF.

This clonotype has more than one count but fewer than ten. This rearrangement joins TRBV9 to TRBJ1-4; no definite D call. This CDR3 comprises 15 residues. The germline V gene encodes CDR1 SGDLS and CDR2 YYNGEE. V lost 7 bases, J lost 2 bases, and 15 bases lay in between. The CDR3 DNA follows: TGTGCCAGCGGGTCGCTAGGACGGACTAATGAAAAACTGTTTTTT. It encodes CASGSLGRTNEKLFF.

This clonotype was seen more than once but under ten times. The chain uses TRBV12-3 or TRBV12-4 and TRBJ1-1; no firm D call. V was shortened by 1 base and J by 4 bases, with 10 bases between the two germline ends. The CDR3 contains 14 residues. The CDR3 nucleotides are TGTGCCAGCAGTTTAGGGGGTCTGGTCACTGAAGCTTTCTTT. Its protein is CASSLGGLVTEAFF.